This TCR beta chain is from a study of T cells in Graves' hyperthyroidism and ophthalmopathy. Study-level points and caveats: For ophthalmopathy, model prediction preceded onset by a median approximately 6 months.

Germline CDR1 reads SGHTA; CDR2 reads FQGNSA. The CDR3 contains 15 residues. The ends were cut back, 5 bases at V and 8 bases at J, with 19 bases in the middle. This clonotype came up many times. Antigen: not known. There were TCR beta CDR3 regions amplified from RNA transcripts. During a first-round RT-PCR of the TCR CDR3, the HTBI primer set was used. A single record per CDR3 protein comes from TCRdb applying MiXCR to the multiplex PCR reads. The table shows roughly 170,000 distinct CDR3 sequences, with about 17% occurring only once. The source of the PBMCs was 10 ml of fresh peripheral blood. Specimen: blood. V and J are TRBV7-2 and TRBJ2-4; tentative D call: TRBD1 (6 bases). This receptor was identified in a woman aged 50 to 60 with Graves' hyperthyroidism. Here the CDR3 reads CASSPGYIKGDIQYF. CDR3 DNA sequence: TGTGCCAGCAGCCCGGGTTACATAAAGGGGGACATTCAGTACTTC. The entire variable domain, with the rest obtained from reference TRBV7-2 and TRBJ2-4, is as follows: GAGVSQSPSNKVTEKGKDVELRCDPISGHTALYWYRQSLGQGLEFLIYFQGNSAPDKSGLPSDRFSAERTGGSVSTLTIQRTQQEDSAVYLCASSPGYIKGDIQYFGAGTRLSVL.